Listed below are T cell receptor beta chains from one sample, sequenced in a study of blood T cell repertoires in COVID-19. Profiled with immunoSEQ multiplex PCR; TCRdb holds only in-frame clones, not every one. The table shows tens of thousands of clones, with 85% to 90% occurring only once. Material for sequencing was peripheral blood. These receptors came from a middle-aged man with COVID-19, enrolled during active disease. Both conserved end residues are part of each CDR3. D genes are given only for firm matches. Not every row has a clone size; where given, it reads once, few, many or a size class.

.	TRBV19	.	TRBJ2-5	TGTGCCAGTAGTACCCAAGGACTGGGAGAGACCCAGTACTTC	CASSTQGLGETQYF
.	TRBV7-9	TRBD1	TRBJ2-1	TGTGCCAGCATCCACACCCCGGGACAGGGGTACAATGAGCAGTTCTTC	CASIHTPGQGYNEQFF
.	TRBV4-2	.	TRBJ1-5	TGTGCCAGCAGCCCCCAGGGTCAGCCCCAGCATTTT	CASSPQGQPQHF
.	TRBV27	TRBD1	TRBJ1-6	TGTGCCAGCAGTTTGGGACAGGGTAATTCACCCCTCCACTTT	CASSLGQGNSPLHF
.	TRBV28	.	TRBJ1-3	TGTGCCAGCAGTTTGGGGAGGACGAGCTCTGGAAACACCATATATTTT	CASSLGRTSSGNTIYF
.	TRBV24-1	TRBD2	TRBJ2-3	TGTGCCACCAGTGATGCGGGCGGGAGGGCAGGTACAGATACGCAGTATTTT	CATSDAGGRAGTDTQYF
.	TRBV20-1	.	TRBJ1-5	TGCAGTGCTAGAGACGGAGCGATCGAGCATTTT	CSARDGAIEHF
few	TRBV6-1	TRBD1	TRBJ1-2	TGTGCCAGCAGTGATCCCCGGACAGGCCACTATGGCTACACCTTC	CASSDPRTGHYGYTF
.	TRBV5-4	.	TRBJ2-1	TGTGCCAGCAACGCAGGGTCTAACTCCTACAATGAGCAGTTCTTC	CASNAGSNSYNEQFF
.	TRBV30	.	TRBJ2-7	TGTGCCTGGAAGGGGAACTCATACGAGCAGTACTTC	CAWKGNSYEQYF
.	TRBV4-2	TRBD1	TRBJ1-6	TGTGCCAGCAGCCAAGAGGGACAGGGGGCCAATAATTCACCCCTCCACTTT	CASSQEGQGANNSPLHF
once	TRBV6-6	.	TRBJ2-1	TGTGCCAGCAGTTACCCCGGGACACACAATGAGCAGTTCTTC	CASSYPGTHNEQFF
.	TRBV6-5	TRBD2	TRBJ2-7	TGTGCCAGCAACATAGCGGGGGGGCGGAACGAGCAGTACTTC	CASNIAGGRNEQYF
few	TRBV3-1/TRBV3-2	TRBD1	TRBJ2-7	TGTGCCAGCAGCCGACAAAGACAGGGCGGTCGAGACGAGCAGTACTTC	CASSRQRQGGRDEQYF
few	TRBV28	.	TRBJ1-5	TGTGCCAGCAGCCACGGGGAGCAGCCCCAGCATTTT	CASSHGEQPQHF
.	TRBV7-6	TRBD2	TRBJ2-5	TGTGCCAGCCGTCCCTTTAGCGGGAGCCAAGAGACCCAGTACTTC	CASRPFSGSQETQYF
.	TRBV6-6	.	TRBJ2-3	TGTGCCAGCAGTTCCCTAGATACGCAGTATTTT	CASSSLDTQYF
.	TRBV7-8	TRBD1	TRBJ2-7	TGTGCCAGCAGCCCATACAGGGGGACCCACGAGCAGTACTTC	CASSPYRGTHEQYF
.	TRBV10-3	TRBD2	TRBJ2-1	TGTGCCATCAGGACTAGCGGGAGCTCCTACAATGAGCAGTTCTTC	CAIRTSGSSYNEQFF
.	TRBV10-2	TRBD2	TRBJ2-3	TGCGCCAGCAGATTGGGCGGGGGGGCATCAGATACGCAGTATTTT	CASRLGGGASDTQYF
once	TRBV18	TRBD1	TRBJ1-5	TGTGCCAGCTCACCATCGACAGGGAGAGGGGATCAGCCCCAGCATTTT	CASSPSTGRGDQPQHF
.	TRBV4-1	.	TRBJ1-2	TGCGCCAGCAGCCAAGATTTTAGTAAGGGGTACTATGGCTACACCTTC	CASSQDFSKGYYGYTF
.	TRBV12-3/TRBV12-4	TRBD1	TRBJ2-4	TGTGCCAGCAGGTCGACAGGGGAGAACATTCAGTACTTC	CASRSTGENIQYF
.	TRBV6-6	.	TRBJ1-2	TGTGCCAGCAGTCCCCCGGGGGACGCGGGCTACACCTTC	CASSPPGDAGYTF
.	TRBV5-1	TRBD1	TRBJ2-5	TGCGCCAGCAGCTCTGCCACAGGGGGTGAGACCCAGTACTTC	CASSSATGGETQYF
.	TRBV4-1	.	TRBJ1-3	TGCGCCAGCAGCCAAGATCAGGGTGCGGGAAACACCATATATTTT	CASSQDQGAGNTIYF
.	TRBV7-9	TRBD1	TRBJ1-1	TGTGCCAGCAGCTTAGGGACAGGGGTAAATACTGAAGCTTTCTTT	CASSLGTGVNTEAFF
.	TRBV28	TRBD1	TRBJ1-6	TGTGCCAGCAGTTCGGGTTATGGGACAGTATATTCACCCCTCCACTTT	CASSSGYGTVYSPLHF
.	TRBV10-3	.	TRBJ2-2	TGTGCCATCAGTGCTGCCGAGCGGATGATCACCGGGGAGCTGTTTTTT	CAISAAERMITGELFF
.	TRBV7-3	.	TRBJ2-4	TGTGCCAGCAGCGATACGGGGAAGGAAAACATTCAGTACTTC	CASSDTGKENIQYF
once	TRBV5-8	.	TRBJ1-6	TGTGCCAGCAGCTTGGTTGGGAGCTCCTATAATTCACCCCTCCACTTT	CASSLVGSSYNSPLHF
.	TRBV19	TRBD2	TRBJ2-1	TGTGCCAGTAGTCCCCGACTAGCGGGAGTGGGAACTAATGAGCAGTTCTTC	CASSPRLAGVGTNEQFF
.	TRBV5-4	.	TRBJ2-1	TGTGCCAGCAGCTCCTCAGACTTTCATGAGCAGTTCTTC	CASSSSDFHEQFF